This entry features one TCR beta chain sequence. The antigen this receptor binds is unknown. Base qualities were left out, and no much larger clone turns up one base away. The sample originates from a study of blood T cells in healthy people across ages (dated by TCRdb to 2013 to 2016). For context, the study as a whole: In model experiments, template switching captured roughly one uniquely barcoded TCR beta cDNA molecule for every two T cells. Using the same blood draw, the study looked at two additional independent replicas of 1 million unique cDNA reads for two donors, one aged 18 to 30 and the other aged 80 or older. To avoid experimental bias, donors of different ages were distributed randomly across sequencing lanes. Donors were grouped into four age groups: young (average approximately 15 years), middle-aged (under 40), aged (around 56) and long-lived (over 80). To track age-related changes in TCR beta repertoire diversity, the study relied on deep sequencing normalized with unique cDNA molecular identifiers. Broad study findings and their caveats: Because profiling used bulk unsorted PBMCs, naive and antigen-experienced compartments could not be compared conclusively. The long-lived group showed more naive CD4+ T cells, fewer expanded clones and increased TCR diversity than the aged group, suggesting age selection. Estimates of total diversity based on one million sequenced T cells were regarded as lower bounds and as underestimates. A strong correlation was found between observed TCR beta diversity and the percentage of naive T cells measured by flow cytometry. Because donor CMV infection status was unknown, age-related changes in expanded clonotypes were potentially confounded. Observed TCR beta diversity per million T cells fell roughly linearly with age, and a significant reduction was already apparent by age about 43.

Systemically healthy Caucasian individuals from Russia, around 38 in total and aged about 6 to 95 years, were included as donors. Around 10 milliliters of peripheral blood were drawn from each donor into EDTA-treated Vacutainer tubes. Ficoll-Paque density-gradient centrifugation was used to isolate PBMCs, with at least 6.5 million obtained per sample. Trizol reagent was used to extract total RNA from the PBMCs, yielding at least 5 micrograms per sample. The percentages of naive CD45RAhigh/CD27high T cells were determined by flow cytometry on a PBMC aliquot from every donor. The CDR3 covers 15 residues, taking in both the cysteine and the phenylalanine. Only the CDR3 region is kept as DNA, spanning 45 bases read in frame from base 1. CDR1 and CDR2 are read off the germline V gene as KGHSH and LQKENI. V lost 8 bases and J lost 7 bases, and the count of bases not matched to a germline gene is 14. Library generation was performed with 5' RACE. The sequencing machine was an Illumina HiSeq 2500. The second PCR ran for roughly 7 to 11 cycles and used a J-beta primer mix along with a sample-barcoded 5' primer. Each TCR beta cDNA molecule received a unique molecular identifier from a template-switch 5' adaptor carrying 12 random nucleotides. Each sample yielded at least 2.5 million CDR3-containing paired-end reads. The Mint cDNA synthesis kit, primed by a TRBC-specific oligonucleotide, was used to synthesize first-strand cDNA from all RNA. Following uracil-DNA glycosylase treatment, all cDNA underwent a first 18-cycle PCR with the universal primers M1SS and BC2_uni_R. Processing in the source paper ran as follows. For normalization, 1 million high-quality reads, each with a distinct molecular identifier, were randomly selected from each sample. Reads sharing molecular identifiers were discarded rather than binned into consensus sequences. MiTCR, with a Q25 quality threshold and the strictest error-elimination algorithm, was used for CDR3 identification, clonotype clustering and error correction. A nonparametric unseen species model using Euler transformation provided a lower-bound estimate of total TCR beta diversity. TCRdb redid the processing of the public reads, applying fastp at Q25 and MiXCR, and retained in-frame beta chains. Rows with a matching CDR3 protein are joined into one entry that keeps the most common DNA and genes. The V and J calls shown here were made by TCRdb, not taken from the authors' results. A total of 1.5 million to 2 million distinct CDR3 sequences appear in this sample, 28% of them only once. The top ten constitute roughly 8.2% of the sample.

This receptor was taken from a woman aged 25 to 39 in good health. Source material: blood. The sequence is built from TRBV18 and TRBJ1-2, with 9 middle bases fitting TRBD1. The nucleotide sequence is TGTGCCAGCCAACAACCCGGGACAGGGCTAGGTGGCTACACCTTC. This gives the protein CASQQPGTGLGGYTF.